This TCR beta chain is drawn from a study of T cells after yellow fever vaccination. Germline assignment: CDR1 SSHAT and CDR2 FNYEAQ (reference sequence). Trimming left V 5 bases short and J 9 bases short, with 10 bases between. The CDR3 totals 12 residues. TCRdb itself ran the 5' RACE reads through MiXCR, one entry per CDR3 protein. The top ten clones hold under 3% of a sample with 170,000 or so distinct CDR3 sequences, 5.5% to 7.5% of them seen once. There are a few counts of this clonotype. The specimen comprised CD4+ T cells sorted from PBMCs, sampled on the day of the first yellow fever vaccination. The V call is TRBV7-7, the J call TRBJ2-2; D unresolved. The sequence came from a man between 18 and 35 years old who received the YFV17D yellow fever vaccine. CDR3 nucleotides: TGTGCCAGCAGCCCCATAGGCAGGGAGCTGTTTTTT. It codes for CASSPIGRELFF.